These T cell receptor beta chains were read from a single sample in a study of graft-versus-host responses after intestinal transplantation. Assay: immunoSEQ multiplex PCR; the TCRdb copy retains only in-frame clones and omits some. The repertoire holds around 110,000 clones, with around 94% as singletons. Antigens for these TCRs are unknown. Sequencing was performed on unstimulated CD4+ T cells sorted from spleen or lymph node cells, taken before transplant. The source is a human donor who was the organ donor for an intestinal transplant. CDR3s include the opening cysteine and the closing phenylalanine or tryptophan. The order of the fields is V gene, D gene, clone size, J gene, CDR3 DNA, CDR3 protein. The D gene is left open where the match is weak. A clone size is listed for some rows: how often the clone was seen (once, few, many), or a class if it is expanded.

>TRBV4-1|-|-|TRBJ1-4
TGCGCCAGCAGCCAAGATTTCCCAGGCTTGGGGGAAAAACTGTTTTTT
CASSQDFPGLGEKLFF
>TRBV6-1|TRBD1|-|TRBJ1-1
TGTGCCAGCAGGGACAGGGGCGCTGAAGCTTTCTTT
CASRDRGAEAFF
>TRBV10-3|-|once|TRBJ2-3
TGTGCCATCGGCGGTTCTAGCACAGATACGCAGTATTTT
CAIGGSSTDTQYF
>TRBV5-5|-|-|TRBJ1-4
TGTGCCAGCAGGACAACAACTAATGAAAAACTGTTTTTT
CASRTTTNEKLFF
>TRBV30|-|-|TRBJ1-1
TGTGCCTGTCGCCGGGCCCCAGAGTTGGCTTTCTTT
CACRRAPELAFF
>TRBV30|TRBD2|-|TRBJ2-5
TGTGCCTGGAGTGGGTGGTCCGGGACTAGCGGGAGGAAGGAGACCCAGTACTTC
CAWSGWSGTSGRKETQYF
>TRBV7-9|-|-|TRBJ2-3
TGTGCCAGCAGCTTGGCGAGTTCAGGGGGCACAGATACGCAGTATTTT
CASSLASSGGTDTQYF
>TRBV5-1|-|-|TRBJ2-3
TGCGCCAGCAGCTTAAACCCCACGGGACCCACAGATACGCAGTATTTT
CASSLNPTGPTDTQYF
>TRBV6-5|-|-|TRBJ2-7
TGTGCCAGCAGTTACTCGCCCAGCGGCTACGAGCAGTACTTC
CASSYSPSGYEQYF
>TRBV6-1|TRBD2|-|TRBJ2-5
TGTGCCAGCAGAGGACTAGAGGCCCAAGAGACCCAGTACTTC
CASRGLEAQETQYF
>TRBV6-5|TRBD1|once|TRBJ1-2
TGTGCCAGCAGACCGGGAGGGGGCAGGGGCTATGGCTACACCTTC
CASRPGGGRGYGYTF
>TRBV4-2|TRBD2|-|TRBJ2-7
TGTGCCAGCAGCCAAACTTATAGCGGGAGGAGGGGTGTTGGGGAGCAGTACTTC
CASSQTYSGRRGVGEQYF
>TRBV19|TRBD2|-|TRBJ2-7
TGTGCCAGTAGTGGACTAGCGGGAGAACCCTCCTACGAGCAGTACTTC
CASSGLAGEPSYEQYF
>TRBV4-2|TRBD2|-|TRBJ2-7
TGTGCCAGCAGCCGAGCGACTAGCGGGAGCTCCTACGAGCAGTACTTC
CASSRATSGSSYEQYF